Listed below are T cell receptor beta chains from one sample, sequenced in a study of blood T cells in healthy people across ages. MiXCR, run by TCRdb on the 5' RACE reads, gives a single entry per CDR3 protein. This table holds about 760,000 distinct CDR3 sequences, roughly 56% found once. Material: blood. These receptors all come from a man aged 40-50 years in good health. CDR3s include the opening cysteine and the closing phenylalanine or tryptophan. D genes are given only for firm matches. The listing skips clone size in some rows; elsewhere it reads once, few, many or a size class.

clone_size	cdr3_length	v_call	d_call	j_call	cdr3_aa	cdr3_nt
few	15	TRBV7-2	NA	TRBJ2-3	CASSLVIASTDTQYF	TGTGCCAGCAGCTTAGTTATCGCTAGCACAGATACGCAGTATTTT
NA	16	TRBV6-2/TRBV6-3	NA	TRBJ2-4	CASSDQLGGSLGIQYF	TGTGCCAGCAGCGACCAACTAGGAGGGTCACTAGGCATTCAGTACTTC
NA	15	TRBV28	NA	TRBJ2-7	CASRQRQERQYEQYF	TGTGCCAGCAGGCAGAGGCAGGAGCGTCAGTACGAGCAGTACTTC
few	13	TRBV20-1	NA	TRBJ2-6	CSARLAGANVLTF	TGCAGTGCTAGATTAGCTGGGGCCAACGTCCTGACTTTC
NA	17	TRBV27	NA	TRBJ1-4	CASGRSGDLSTNEKLFF	TGTGCCAGTGGGAGGTCGGGGGATCTATCAACTAATGAAAAACTGTTTTTT
NA	14	TRBV20-1	NA	TRBJ2-7	CSASGGINSYEQYF	TGCAGTGCTTCAGGGGGGATAAACTCCTACGAGCAGTACTTC
NA	15	TRBV7-9	TRBD1	TRBJ2-1	CASSPGQGVLAEQFF	TGTGCCAGCAGCCCGGGACAGGGTGTTTTAGCAGAGCAGTTCTTC
few	16	TRBV6-5	TRBD1	TRBJ1-2	CASRPGQGRFNYGYTF	TGTGCCAGCAGGCCGGGACAGGGACGTTTTAACTATGGCTACACCTTC
NA	12	TRBV7-2	NA	TRBJ2-5	CASSSRVSTQYF	TGTGCCAGCAGCTCACGGGTTTCGACCCAGTACTTC
NA	16	TRBV12-3/TRBV12-4	TRBD2	TRBJ2-5	CASSKGTSGSGETQYF	TGTGCCAGCAGCAAGGGGACTAGCGGGAGTGGGGAGACCCAGTACTTC
NA	15	TRBV9	NA	TRBJ1-1	CASSVHGGMNTEAFF	TGTGCCAGCAGCGTGCATGGTGGGATGAACACTGAAGCTTTCTTT
NA	12	TRBV13	TRBD2	TRBJ2-5	CASSPGGQTQYF	TGTGCCAGCAGCCCGGGGGGTCAGACCCAGTACTTC
NA	19	TRBV6-1	TRBD2	TRBJ2-1	CASSPGLAGSTGSYNEQFF	TGTGCCAGCAGTCCGGGACTAGCGGGCTCAACTGGTTCCTACAATGAGCAGTTCTTC
NA	17	TRBV3-1	TRBD2	TRBJ2-4	CASSQGLAGGPRNIQYF	TGTGCCAGCAGCCAGGGACTAGCGGGAGGGCCAAGAAACATTCAGTACTTC
once	15	TRBV12-3/TRBV12-4	NA	TRBJ2-1	CASSLVRGSYNEQFF	TGTGCCAGCAGTTTAGTGAGGGGGTCCTACAATGAGCAGTTCTTC
few	16	TRBV20-1	TRBD1	TRBJ1-2	CSARDLGTGYNYGYTF	TGCAGTGCTAGAGATCTCGGGACAGGGTATAACTATGGCTACACCTTC
NA	14	TRBV7-9	NA	TRBJ2-7	CASSLGGSLGEQYF	TGTGCCAGCAGCTTAGGAGGGAGCCTCGGAGAGCAGTACTTC
NA	14	TRBV24-1	NA	TRBJ2-7	CATSHPGAYNEQYF	TGTGCCACCAGTCACCCGGGTGCCTACAATGAGCAGTACTTC
NA	14	TRBV7-9	TRBD1	TRBJ1-2	CASSPGQSNYGYTF	TGTGCCAGCAGCCCGGGACAGTCAAACTATGGCTACACCTTC
NA	14	TRBV7-2	NA	TRBJ2-5	CASSSQAQVLEQYF	TGTGCCAGCAGCTCACAAGCGCAGGTCTTAGAGCAGTACTTC
NA	14	TRBV20-1	NA	TRBJ2-1	CSASGALSYNEQFF	TGCAGTGCTAGTGGGGCTCTCTCCTACAATGAGCAGTTCTTC
NA	16	TRBV6-5	NA	TRBJ1-6	CASSYRPVGVDSPLHF	TGTGCCAGCAGTTACCGTCCAGTGGGAGTCGACTCACCCCTCCACTTT
once	17	TRBV6-1	TRBD1	TRBJ2-3	CASSGLGTGRTTDTQYF	TGTGCCAGCAGTGGATTGGGGACAGGCAGGACCACAGATACGCAGTATTTT
many	13	TRBV20-1	NA	TRBJ1-2	CSARVGSGIGYTF	TGCAGTGCTAGAGTAGGGTCAGGGATCGGCTACACCTTC
few	18	TRBV24-1	TRBD2	TRBJ2-3	CATSEDQGTSGRKTTQYF	TGTGCCACCAGTGAGGACCAGGGGACTAGCGGGAGGAAGACGACGCAGTATTTT
NA	15	TRBV5-1	NA	TRBJ1-4	CASRETGSVKEKLFF	TGCGCCAGCAGGGAAACAGGGTCGGTGAAGGAAAAACTGTTTTTT
NA	14	TRBV28	TRBD1	TRBJ1-2	CASSRGQIIYGYTF	TGTGCCAGCAGTAGGGGACAGATCATCTATGGCTACACCTTC
NA	15	TRBV20-1	NA	TRBJ2-1	CSARVTGLQHNEQFF	TGCAGTGCTAGAGTTACGGGACTCCAACACAATGAGCAGTTCTTC
NA	15	TRBV29-1	NA	TRBJ2-1	CSVERGLNTYNEQFF	TGCAGCGTTGAAAGGGGGTTAAACACCTACAATGAGCAGTTCTTC
NA	14	TRBV14	NA	TRBJ2-1	CASSQTREGVEQFF	TGTGCCAGCAGCCAAACCAGGGAAGGTGTTGAGCAGTTCTTC
few	13	TRBV6-2/TRBV6-3	NA	TRBJ1-2	CASSYSAGNGYTF	TGTGCCAGCAGTTACTCGGCCGGGAATGGCTACACCTTC
NA	15	TRBV28	NA	TRBJ1-5	CASSFRQGSNQPQHF	TGTGCCAGCAGTTTTCGGCAGGGTTCGAATCAGCCCCAGCATTTT
NA	15	TRBV27	NA	TRBJ1-2	CASSLTGRQSNGYTF	TGTGCCAGCAGTTTAACCGGGCGGCAGAGCAATGGCTACACCTTC
NA	17	TRBV6-2/TRBV6-3	TRBD2	TRBJ2-2	CASSYPTSGTRGGELFF	TGTGCCAGCAGTTACCCGACTAGCGGGACCCGAGGCGGGGAGCTGTTTTTT
few	17	TRBV20-1	NA	TRBJ2-6	CSARDPQRHPGANVLTF	TGCAGTGCTAGAGATCCCCAGCGACATCCTGGGGCCAACGTCCTGACTTTC
NA	16	TRBV5-1	TRBD1	TRBJ2-5	CASSFLGGQEWETQYF	TGCGCCAGCAGCTTCCTAGGTGGACAGGAGTGGGAGACCCAGTACTTC
NA	14	TRBV3-1	NA	TRBJ1-6	CASSQEGARSPLHF	TGTGCCAGCAGCCAAGAAGGGGCCCGCTCACCCCTCCACTTT
NA	14	TRBV6-1	NA	TRBJ2-7	CASSITGARREQYF	TGTGCCAGCAGTATAACAGGAGCGCGTCGGGAGCAGTACTTC
NA	15	TRBV6-1	NA	TRBJ2-7	CASRGVTGPQETQYF	TGTGCCAGCAGGGGGGTGACAGGACCGCAAGAGACTCAGTACTTC
few	16	TRBV5-1	TRBD1	TRBJ2-7	CASSPGQGAMGHEQYF	TGCGCCAGCAGCCCCGGACAGGGGGCGATGGGCCACGAGCAGTACTTC
many	14	TRBV27	NA	TRBJ2-6	CASSPVSGANVLTF	TGTGCCAGCTCACCAGTCTCTGGGGCCAACGTCCTGACTTTC
few	14	TRBV28	TRBD2	TRBJ2-7	CAARLSRDYYEQYF	TGTGCCGCCAGGTTATCCCGGGACTACTACGAGCAGTACTTC
NA	15	TRBV10-3	TRBD1	TRBJ1-5	CAIRDRVGSNQPQHF	TGTGCCATCAGGGACAGGGTTGGTAGCAATCAGCCCCAGCATTTT
NA	13	TRBV2	TRBD1	TRBJ2-1	CASSRDRDKRWFF	TGTGCCAGCAGCCGGGACAGGGATAAGAGATGGTTCTTC
NA	14	TRBV18	NA	TRBJ2-5	CASSPRGPRETQYF	TGTGCCAGCTCACCACGGGGACCACGAGAGACCCAGTACTTC
once	13	TRBV28	NA	TRBJ2-7	CASTRATTYEQYF	TGTGCCAGCACCCGAGCGACAACCTACGAGCAGTACTTC
few	16	TRBV9	NA	TRBJ2-3	CASSVGAEISTDTQYF	TGTGCCAGCAGCGTAGGGGCGGAAATTAGCACAGATACGCAGTATTTT
NA	15	TRBV9	NA	TRBJ2-2	CASSVAQGNTGELFF	TGTGCCAGCAGCGTAGCCCAGGGCAATACCGGGGAGCTGTTTTTT